The 15 T cell receptor beta chains below were found in one sample sequenced in a study of glioma-infiltrating T cells. TCR alpha and beta CDR3 regions were amplified from RNA using iRepertoire nested multiplex PCR. TCRdb used MiXCR to reprocess the multiplex PCR reads, holding one entry per CDR3 protein. This table has some 180,000 distinct CDR3 sequences, over 30% appearing once. Sequencing was performed on glioma tissue, nonneoplastic brain tissue, or PBMCs (not recorded which). The receptors originated from a human donor with low-grade glioma or glioblastoma, undergoing nonglioma brain surgery, or in good health (not recorded which).

Note on this clonotype: One junction end does not reproduce the germline sequence, and a read error may be involved. This chain links TRBV29-1 with TRBJ1-2; 7 nucleotides line up with TRBD1. Looked up from germline, CDR1 is SQVTM and CDR2 is ANQGSEA. The CDR3 runs to 14 residues. The CDR3 is CIVEDDRVRYGYTF. CDR3 coding DNA: TGCATCGTTGAAGACGACAGGGTCCGGTATGGCTACACCTTC.

In its sample, this clonotype was seen many times. The rearrangement joins TRBV28 to TRBJ2-7; TRBD1 matches at 10 bases. Germline V gene data show CDR1 as MDHEN and CDR2 as SYDVKM. V was clipped by 6 bases and J by 6 bases; unmatched bases: 14. This CDR3 comprises 16 residues. CDR3 in amino acids: CASRVPGQGKDSEQYF. The CDR3 DNA reads as TGTGCCAGCAGGGTCCCGGGACAGGGGAAGGACTCCGAGCAGTACTTC. The variable domain in full, completed from reference TRBV28 and TRBJ2-7, reads DVKVTQSSRYLVKRTGEKVFLECVQDMDHENMFWYRQDPGLGLRLIYFSYDVKMKEKGDIPEGYSVSREKKERFSLILESASTNQTSMYLCASRVPGQGKDSEQYFGPGTRLTVT.

The sample holds many counts of this clonotype. V usage is TRBV7-6 and J usage is TRBJ2-3, with 12 nucleotides matching TRBD2. The trim removed 1 base at V and 8 bases at J, leaving 10 bases unmatched. CDR3 length: 17 amino acids. Germline-derived CDR1 and CDR2 are SGHVS and FNYEAQ. The CDR3 protein is CASSLEGLAGGPGTQYF. The CDR3 bases are TGTGCCAGCAGCTTAGAAGGGCTAGCGGGAGGGCCGGGTACGCAGTATTTT.

This chain connects TRBV13 to TRBJ1-2; D ambiguous. There are 16 residues in the CDR3. Trimming cost V 1 base and J 2 bases, with 14 bases left between them. CDR1 is PRHDT, CDR2 FYEKMQ, per germline (reference sequence). The CDR3 DNA follows: TGTGCCAGCAGCTTAGTTCGGATTCCGAACAACTATGGCTACACCTTC. Protein sequence: CASSLVRIPNNYGYTF.

At least ten counts were recorded for this clonotype. V is TRBV2 and J is TRBJ2-5, with D unresolved. The CDR3 has 13 amino acids. Trimming shortened V by 7 bases and J by 1 base, and 10 bases separated the two germline ends. Germline CDR1 reads SNHLY; CDR2 reads FYNNEI. The CDR3 spells CASKEQPQETQYF. DNA of the CDR3: TGTGCCAGCAAGGAACAGCCCCAAGAGACCCAGTACTTC.

There are many counts of this clonotype. This rearrangement joins TRBV7-2 to TRBJ2-7, with no clear D. The CDR3 loop spans 15 amino acids. Per the germline V gene, CDR1 is SGHTA and CDR2 is FQGNSA. V lost 4 bases to trimming and J lost 2 bases, with 15 bases between them. The chain's CDR3 is CASSSNQLGTYEQYF. The CDR3 bases are TGTGCCAGCAGCTCAAATCAGTTGGGGACCTACGAGCAGTACTTC.

The rearrangement links TRBV20-1 to TRBJ1-5, with 8 bases fitting TRBD1. In germline, CDR1 is DFQATT, CDR2 SNEGSKA (reference sequence). V lost 4 bases and J lost 5; bases outside the gene matches: 4. CDR3 size: 13 residues. As DNA, the CDR3 is TGCAGTGCTACGGACAGGGTTGATCAGCCCCAGCATTTT. Protein product: CSATDRVDQPQHF.

As concerns this clonotype: The DNA is left out, because the CDR3 cannot be placed on it with certainty; the CDR3 is given as TCRdb lists it. The rearrangement joins TRBV7-5 to TRBJ2-7; TRBD1 is taken as the D call from the table, unchecked against the DNA. TRBV7-5 is described as a pseudogene. Including both end residues, the CDR3 is 17 amino acids long. This CDR3 is CISVSTHPRQGTYEQYF.

There are a few counts of this clonotype. CDR3 amino acids: CASSIGALPGGGYTF. CDR3 in DNA: TGTGCCAGTAGTATCGGAGCCCTACCGGGAGGGGGCTACACCTTC. The chain joins TRBV19 to TRBJ1-2; D call uncertain. V was shortened by 3 bases and J by 8 bases, with 19 bases between the two germline ends. Germline V gene lookup returns CDR1 LNHDA and CDR2 SQIVND (reference sequence). The CDR3 is 15 residues long.

This clonotype was seen many times. In DNA, the CDR3 is TGTGCCAGCAGCGTAGTTGGTGGCGACGAGCAGTACTTC. The encoded protein is CASSVVGGDEQYF. The chain combines TRBV9 with TRBJ2-7; no definite D call. Trimming cost V 0 bases and J 5 bases, with 9 bases left between them. CDR1 and CDR2 (germline): SGDLS, YYNGEE. The CDR3 has 13 amino acids.

This clonotype came up a few times. This chain links TRBV5-1 with TRBJ2-7; D possibly corresponds to TRBD2 (6 bases). CDR3 size: 14 residues. V shed 5 bases and J shed 0 bases, with 12 bases lying between them. CDR1 SGHRS and CDR2 YFSETQ come from the germline V gene. CDR3 DNA: TGCGCCAGCAGGCGGGACGGAAGCTCCTACGAGCAGTACTTC. Its protein is CASRRDGSSYEQYF.

This rearrangement joins TRBV20-1 to TRBJ2-3, with 8 bases identical to TRBD1. This CDR3 region has 13 residues. V lost 8 bases to trimming and J lost 3 bases; unmatched junction nucleotides: 7. CDR1 DFQATT and CDR2 SNEGSKA come from the germline V gene (reference sequence). For the CDR3, the DNA is TGCAGTCCAAACAGGGGGAAGACAGATACGCAGTATTTT. It specifies CSPNRGKTDTQYF.

This clonotype was recorded at least ten times. The V call is TRBV27, the J call TRBJ2-3; a possible D gene is TRBD2 (6 bases). CDR1 MNHEY and CDR2 SMNVEV come from the germline V gene (reference sequence). CDR3 length: 15 residues. The V end lost 3 bases, the J end lost 2 bases, and 12 bases lay between the germline ends. CDR3 region: CASSFEGLFTDTQYF. The CDR3 DNA reads TGTGCCAGCAGTTTTGAGGGACTGTTCACAGATACGCAGTATTTT.

This clonotype was seen repeatedly, ten times or more. The chain is built from TRBV20-1 and TRBJ2-7; D is possibly TRBD1 or TRBD2 (5 bases each). Trimming took off 5 bases at V and 2 bases at J, with 16 bases between the two ends. In germline, CDR1 is DFQATT, CDR2 SNEGSKA (reference sequence). This CDR3 comprises 14 residues. The CDR3: CSASGSSRTYEQYF. CDR3 nucleotide sequence: TGCAGTGCTTCAGGGAGTAGTAGAACCTACGAGCAGTACTTC.

The chain joins TRBV29-1 to TRBJ2-6; D is perhaps TRBD1 (6 bases). Germline CDR1 and CDR2: SQVTM and ANQGSEA. CDR3 size: 15 residues. V dropped 4 bases and J dropped 0 bases, with 10 bases sitting between them. The CDR3 loop is CSVGTASSGANVLTF. DNA for the CDR3: TGCAGCGTTGGGACAGCGAGCTCTGGGGCCAACGTCCTGACTTTC. Full variable domain (missing parts from reference TRBV29-1 and TRBJ2-6): SAVISQKPSRDICQRGTSLTIQCQVDSQVTMMFWYRQQPGQSLTLIATANQGSEATYESGFVIDKFPISRPNLTFSTLTVSNMSPEDSSIYLCSVGTASSGANVLTFGAGSRLTVL.